The rows below give T cell receptor beta chains drawn from one sample of a study of T cell responses to AZD1222 COVID-19 vaccine. Sequenced by immunoSEQ multiplex PCR; TCRdb stores in-frame clones only, minus some. The repertoire holds approximately 120,000 clones, with about 89% as singletons. The specimen comprised peripheral blood, sampled 28 days after the second AZD1222 dose. The receptors derive from an adult who received the AZD1222 COVID-19 vaccine. CDR3s include the opening cysteine and the closing phenylalanine or tryptophan. Each record gives: D gene, J gene, clone size, V gene, CDR3 protein, CDR3 DNA. The D gene is left open where the match is weak. Some rows have no size entry. The others give once, few or many, or a class for an expanded clone.

d_gene: -
j_gene: TRBJ2-1
abundance: once
v_gene: TRBV9
CDR3aa: CASSVGAGYSFNEQFF
CDR3nt: TGTGCCAGCAGCGTAGGGGCGGGATACTCTTTTAATGAGCAGTTCTTC

d_gene: TRBD2
j_gene: TRBJ2-5
abundance: few
v_gene: TRBV24-1
CDR3aa: CATSDPGTSGSVETQYF
CDR3nt: TGTGCCACCAGTGACCCCGGGACTAGCGGGAGTGTAGAGACCCAGTACTTC

d_gene: -
j_gene: TRBJ1-1
abundance: -
v_gene: TRBV12-3/TRBV12-4
CDR3aa: CASSLSGGTEAFF
CDR3nt: TGTGCCAGCAGTTTGTCCGGGGGCACTGAAGCTTTCTTT

d_gene: TRBD2
j_gene: TRBJ2-7
abundance: -
v_gene: TRBV5-6
CDR3aa: CASHQFVSGLAGVKNEQYF
CDR3nt: TGTGCCAGCCACCAATTCGTCTCTGGACTAGCGGGAGTGAAGAACGAGCAGTACTTC

d_gene: -
j_gene: TRBJ1-1
abundance: -
v_gene: TRBV11-2
CDR3aa: CASSGGHNTEAFF
CDR3nt: TGTGCCAGCAGCGGGGGACACAACACTGAAGCTTTCTTT

d_gene: TRBD2
j_gene: TRBJ2-4
abundance: once
v_gene: TRBV6-5
CDR3aa: CSVSGLAGGKNIQYF
CDR3nt: TGTTCGGTTTCGGGACTAGCGGGAGGAAAAAACATTCAGTACTTC

d_gene: -
j_gene: TRBJ2-7
abundance: -
v_gene: TRBV6-5
CDR3aa: CASRSPLAYEQYF
CDR3nt: TGTGCCAGCAGGTCCCCCCTTGCCTACGAGCAGTACTTC

d_gene: -
j_gene: TRBJ2-1
abundance: -
v_gene: TRBV6-2/TRBV6-3
CDR3aa: CASSYSRDLSNEQFF
CDR3nt: TGTGCCAGCAGTTACTCGCGGGATCTTAGCAATGAGCAGTTCTTC

d_gene: -
j_gene: TRBJ2-2
abundance: -
v_gene: TRBV2
CDR3aa: CASSDDSSFGELFF
CDR3nt: TGTGCCAGCAGTGATGACTCCTCCTTCGGGGAGCTGTTTTTT

d_gene: -
j_gene: TRBJ1-1
abundance: few
v_gene: TRBV7-2
CDR3aa: CASSYIAPRRGTEAFF
CDR3nt: TGTGCCAGCAGCTATATCGCCCCTAGACGAGGCACTGAAGCTTTCTTT